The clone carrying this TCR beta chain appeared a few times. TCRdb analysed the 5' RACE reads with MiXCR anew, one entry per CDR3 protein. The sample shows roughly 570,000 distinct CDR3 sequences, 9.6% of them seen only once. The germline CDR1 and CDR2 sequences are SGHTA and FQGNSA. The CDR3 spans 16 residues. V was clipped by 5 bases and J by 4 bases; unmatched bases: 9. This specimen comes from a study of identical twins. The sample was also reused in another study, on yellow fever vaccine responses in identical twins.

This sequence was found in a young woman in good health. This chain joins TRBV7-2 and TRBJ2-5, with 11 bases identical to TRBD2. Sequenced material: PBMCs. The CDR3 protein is CASSPSTSGSRETQYF. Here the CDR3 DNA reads TGTGCCAGCAGCCCCAGTACTAGCGGGAGCAGAGAGACCCAGTACTTC. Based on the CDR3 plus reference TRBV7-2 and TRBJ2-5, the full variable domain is GAGVSQSPSNKVTEKGKDVELRCDPISGHTALYWYRQSLGQGLEFLIYFQGNSAPDKSGLPSDRFSAERTGGSVSTLTIQRTQQEDSAVYLCASSPSTSGSRETQYFGPGTRLLVL.